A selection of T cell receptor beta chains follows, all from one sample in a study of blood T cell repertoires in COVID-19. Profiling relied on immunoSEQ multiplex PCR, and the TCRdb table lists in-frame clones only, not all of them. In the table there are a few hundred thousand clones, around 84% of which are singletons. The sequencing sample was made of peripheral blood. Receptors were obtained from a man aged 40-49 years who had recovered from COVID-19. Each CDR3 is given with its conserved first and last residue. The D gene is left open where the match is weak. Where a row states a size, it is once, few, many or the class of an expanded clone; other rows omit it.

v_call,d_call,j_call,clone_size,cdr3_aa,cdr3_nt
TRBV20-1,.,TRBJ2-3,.,CSASLEGGADTQYF,TGCAGTGCTAGTCTTGAGGGTGGGGCAGATACGCAGTATTTT
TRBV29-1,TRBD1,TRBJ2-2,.,CSVRTGLNTGELFF,TGCAGCGTTCGGACAGGGTTAAACACCGGGGAGCTGTTTTTT
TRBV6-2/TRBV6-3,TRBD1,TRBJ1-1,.,CASSLLDRDEAFF,TGTGCCAGCAGCTTACTGGACAGGGATGAAGCTTTCTTT
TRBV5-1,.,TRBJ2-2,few,CASSSGANTGELFF,TGCGCCAGCAGCTCAGGGGCTAACACCGGGGAGCTGTTTTTT
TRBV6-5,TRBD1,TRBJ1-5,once,CASGQGKHQPQHF,TGTGCCAGCGGACAGGGAAAACATCAGCCCCAGCATTTT
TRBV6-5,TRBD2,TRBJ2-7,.,CASSYSGGTGEQYF,TGTGCCAGCAGTTACTCCGGGGGGACGGGCGAGCAGTACTTC
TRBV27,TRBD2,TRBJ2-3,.,CASSRRLAGWTDTQYF,TGTGCCAGCAGTCGCAGACTAGCGGGATGGACAGATACGCAGTATTTT
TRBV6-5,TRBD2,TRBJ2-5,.,CASSSPSGGGETQYF,TGTGCCAGCAGTTCCCCTAGCGGGGGGGGAGAGACCCAGTACTTC
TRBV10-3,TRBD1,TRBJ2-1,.,CAISLSGQGTNEQFF,TGTGCCATCAGCTTATCGGGACAGGGGACCAATGAGCAGTTCTTC
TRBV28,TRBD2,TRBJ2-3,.,CASSPSSGRDTDTQYF,TGTGCCAGCAGTCCCTCCAGCGGGAGGGACACAGATACGCAGTATTTT
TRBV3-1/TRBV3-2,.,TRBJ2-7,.,CASSQDTNPTYEQYF,TGTGCCAGCAGCCAAGATACTAACCCGACCTACGAGCAGTACTTC
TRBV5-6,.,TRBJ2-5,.,CASSLWPSQETQYF,TGTGCCAGCAGCTTGTGGCCTAGCCAAGAGACCCAGTACTTC
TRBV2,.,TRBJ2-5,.,CASSDGMGPQETQYF,TGTGCCAGCAGTGACGGAATGGGGCCCCAAGAGACCCAGTACTTC